One sample yielded the 12 T cell receptor beta chains listed below, sequenced in a study of shared clonotypes between healthy human individuals. Clones were sequenced by immunoSEQ multiplex PCR, and TCRdb holds only the in-frame ones, with some missing. The sample carries more than 1,200,000 clones, approximately 98.5% recorded once. The sample comprised naive CD4+ T cells sorted from blood. The subset was: CD45RA+ positively selected. These receptors originate from a man younger than 40 in good health.

The chain has TRBV27 and TRBJ2-1; 10 nucleotides agree with TRBD1. Germline CDR1 reads MNHEY; CDR2 reads SMNVEV (reference sequence). J was trimmed by 5 bases and V by 1 base; bases with no gene match: 2. The CDR3 runs 15 residues. The CDR3 DNA sequence: TGTGCCAGCAGTTTATTGGGGACAGGGGACAATGAGCAGTTCTTC. Translating it yields CASSLLGTGDNEQFF.

The chain is built from TRBV28 and TRBJ2-1; 7 nucleotides align to TRBD1. The CDR3 is 14 residues long. CDR1 and CDR2 from the germline V gene are MDHEN and SYDVKM. V lost 6 bases, J lost 10 bases, and 12 bases stayed unmatched. In DNA form, the CDR3 reads TGTGCCAGCAGGACGACAGGGACCTCGGGGGAGCAGTTCTTC. Encoded protein: CASRTTGTSGEQFF. The variable domain in full, completed from reference TRBV28 and TRBJ2-1, reads DVKVTQSSRYLVKRTGEKVFLECVQDMDHENMFWYRQDPGLGLRLIYFSYDVKMKEKGDIPEGYSVSREKKERFSLILESASTNQTSMYLCASRTTGTSGEQFFGPGTRLTVL.

The rearrangement uses TRBV18 and TRBJ1-4; tentative D call: TRBD1 (6 bases). Trimming removed 4 bases from V and 10 bases from J, with 25 bases in between. The CDR3 has 17 residues. Germline V gene lookup returns CDR1 KGHSH and CDR2 LQKENI. CDR3 DNA sequence: TGTGCCAGCTCACGAGAAATAAACCGGGACACCGAAGGAAAACTGTTTTTT. Protein sequence: CASSREINRDTEGKLFF. Combining the CDR3 with reference TRBV18 and TRBJ1-4 gives the whole variable domain NAGVMQNPRHLVRRRGQEARLRCSPMKGHSHVYWYRQLPEEGLKFMVYLQKENIIDESGMPKERFSAEFPKEGPSILRIQQVVRGDSAAYFCASSREINRDTEGKLFFGSGTQLSVL.

This chain links TRBV7-9 with TRBJ2-3; TRBD2 matches at 9 bases. This CDR3 comprises 16 residues. Germline V gene sequence: CDR1 SEHNR, CDR2 FQNEAQ (reference sequence). V lost 5 bases, J lost 3 bases, and 9 bases stayed unmatched. Here the CDR3 DNA reads TGTGCCAGCAGCGGACCTTTAGCGGGAGCAACAGATACGCAGTATTTT. Translating it yields CASSGPLAGATDTQYF.

CDR3 bases: TGTGCCAGCAGCTTCGGGGGCCTCATGAACACTGAAGCTTTCTTT. Residues: CASSFGGLMNTEAFF. The chain recombines TRBV7-2 with TRBJ1-1; TRBD1 is a possible D gene (6 bases). This CDR3 is 15 amino acids long. The ends were cut back, 3 bases at V and 0 bases at J, with 11 bases in the middle. Germline V gives CDR1 SGHTA, CDR2 FQGNSA.

V is TRBV6-5 and J is TRBJ2-1; 7 bases match TRBD1. J was trimmed by 7 bases and V by 0 bases; bases with no gene match: 9. The CDR3 has 16 amino acids. Germline V lookup: CDR1 MNHEY, CDR2 SVGAGI. The CDR3 DNA reads TGTGCCAGCAGTTACTCGGTGACAGGGTGGGTTAATGAGCAGTTCTTC. Amino acids: CASSYSVTGWVNEQFF.

This chain uses TRBV27 with TRBJ2-7; D perhaps matches TRBD1 (6 bases). The CDR3 is made up of 16 amino acids. Deletions cut 3 bases from V and 7 bases from J, with 22 bases between. The germline gives CDR1 MNHEY, CDR2 SMNVEV (reference sequence). CDR3 region: CASSFGAQGWGREQYF. DNA of the CDR3: TGTGCCAGCAGTTTCGGTGCCCAGGGGTGGGGTCGGGAGCAGTACTTC.

V and J are TRBV5-1 and TRBJ2-3; TRBD2 matches at 14 bases. CDR1 is SGHRS and CDR2 is YFSETQ in the germline V gene. V shed 3 bases, J shed 3 bases, and the junction held 9 bases outside the gene matches. The CDR3 contains 18 residues. CDR3 sequence (DNA): TGCGCCAGCAGCTCCGGGACTAGCGGGAGCATCATAACAGATACGCAGTATTTT. Protein sequence: CASSSGTSGSIITDTQYF.

V usage is TRBV28 and J usage is TRBJ1-1; D uncertain. Germline lookup yields CDR1 MDHEN and CDR2 SYDVKM. Trimming shortened V by 2 bases and J by 5 bases, and 6 bases separated the two germline ends. The CDR3 is 12 residues long. In DNA form, the CDR3 reads TGTGCCAGCAGTTTAAGGGAGACTGAAGCTTTCTTT. It encodes CASSLRETEAFF.

This clone was observed a single time. This same CDR3 is encoded by further DNA sequences in the sample. The chain recombines TRBV18 with TRBJ2-3, with 9 positions matching TRBD1. Germline V gene lookup returns CDR1 KGHSH and CDR2 LQKENI. CDR3 length equals 14 residues. V was pared by 3 bases and J by 6 bases, with 4 bases of the junction left unmatched. The CDR3 DNA sequence: TGTGCCAGCTCACCCCCGGACAGGGGCGATACGCAGTATTTT. Translated, it gives CASSPPDRGDTQYF. Using reference TRBV18 and TRBJ2-3 for the parts outside the CDR3, the full variable domain is NAGVMQNPRHLVRRRGQEARLRCSPMKGHSHVYWYRQLPEEGLKFMVYLQKENIIDESGMPKERFSAEFPKEGPSILRIQQVVRGDSAAYFCASSPPDRGDTQYFGPGTRLTVL.

This rearrangement joins TRBV28 to TRBJ1-4; 9 nucleotides agree with TRBD1. The CDR3 has 15 residues. V shed 7 bases, J shed 6 bases, and the junction held 9 bases outside the gene matches. Germline V gene lookup returns CDR1 MDHEN and CDR2 SYDVKM. The CDR3 here is CASTPSWTGDEKLFF. CDR3 nucleotides: TGTGCCAGCACTCCCAGCTGGACAGGGGATGAAAAACTGTTTTTT. Filled out from reference TRBV28 and TRBJ1-4, the complete variable domain reads DVKVTQSSRYLVKRTGEKVFLECVQDMDHENMFWYRQDPGLGLRLIYFSYDVKMKEKGDIPEGYSVSREKKERFSLILESASTNQTSMYLCASTPSWTGDEKLFFGSGTQLSVL.

V and J are TRBV18 and TRBJ1-5, with a possible D match to TRBD1 (5 bases). Germline lookup yields CDR1 KGHSH and CDR2 LQKENI. The CDR3 extends over 16 amino acids. V was shortened by 3 bases and J by 0 bases, with 12 bases between the two germline ends. This CDR3 reads CASSPLGDYSNQPQHF. The DNA for the CDR3 is TGTGCCAGCTCACCCTTGGGGGATTATAGCAATCAGCCCCAGCATTTT.